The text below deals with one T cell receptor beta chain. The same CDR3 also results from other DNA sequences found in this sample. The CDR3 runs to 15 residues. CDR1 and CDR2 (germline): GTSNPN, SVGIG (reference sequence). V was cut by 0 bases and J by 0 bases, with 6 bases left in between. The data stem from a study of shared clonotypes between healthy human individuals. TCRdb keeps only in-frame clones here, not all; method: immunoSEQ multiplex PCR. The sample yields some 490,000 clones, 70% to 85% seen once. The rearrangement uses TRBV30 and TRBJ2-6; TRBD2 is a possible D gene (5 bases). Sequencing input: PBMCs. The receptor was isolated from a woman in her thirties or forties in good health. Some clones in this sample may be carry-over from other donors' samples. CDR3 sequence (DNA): TGTGCCTGGAGTGTAGGACTCTCTGGGGCCAACGTCCTGACTTTC. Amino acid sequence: CAWSVGLSGANVLTF. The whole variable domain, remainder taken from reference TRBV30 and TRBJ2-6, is SQTIHQWPATLVQPVGSPLSLECTVEGTSNPNLYWYRQAAGRGLQLLFYSVGIGQISSEVPQNLSASRPQDRQFILSSKKLLLSDSGFYLCAWSVGLSGANVLTFGAGSRLTVL.